These 30 T cell receptor beta chains came from one sample sequenced in a study of spatial heterogeneity in lung cancer. The time point: blood at routine non-recurrence follow-up after resection. Unsorted whole RNA from tumor, nontumor lung or frozen PBMC underwent sequencing. TCRdb itself ran the 5' RACE reads through MiXCR, one entry per CDR3 protein. Of around 120,000 distinct CDR3 sequences listed, 10% to 15% were seen once; the top ten hold approximately 17%. Sequencing used PBMCs, obtained at follow-up. These receptors were collected from a male donor with early-stage non-small cell lung cancer.

V is TRBV9 and J is TRBJ2-1, with D unclear. V was cut by 0 bases and J by 7 bases, with 11 bases left in between. Germline loops: CDR1 SGDLS, CDR2 YYNGEE. The CDR3 consists of 14 residues. The CDR3 region has the DNA TGTGCCAGCAGCGTAGTTGCTACCGGAAATGAGCAGTTCTTC. Translating gives CASSVVATGNEQFF.

This clonotype was recorded a few times. The chain employs TRBV3-1 and TRBJ2-3, with 7 bases aligning to TRBD2. This CDR3 spans 16 amino acids. The trim removed 0 bases at V and 2 bases at J, leaving 5 bases unmatched. The germline V gene has CDR1 LGHDT and CDR2 YNNKEL (reference sequence). CDR3: CASSQDPGLITDTQYF. CDR3 bases: TGTGCCAGCAGCCAAGATCCGGGACTAATCACAGATACGCAGTATTTT.

Only a few counts were recorded for this clonotype. This sequence joins TRBV7-3 and TRBJ2-5; 10 nucleotides agree with TRBD2. The CDR3 loop spans 16 amino acids. Germline assignment: CDR1 SGHTA and CDR2 FQGTGA. The ends lost 2 bases at V and 2 bases at J; junction bases unmatched: 5. The CDR3 DNA sequence: TGTGCCAGCAGCTTAGGTGTAGCGGGGGGACAAGAGACCCAGTACTTC. Encoded protein: CASSLGVAGGQETQYF.

V gene TRBV27 combines with J gene TRBJ2-7; TRBD1 aligns across 7 bases. The CDR3 covers 15 residues. CDR1 and CDR2 (germline): MNHEY, SMNVEV (reference sequence). With V trimmed by 5 bases and J by 6 bases, 13 bases remained unmatched. The CDR3 region has the DNA TGTGCCAGCAGTCGATCCGGGGACAGCGTTCCCGAGCAGTACTTC. Translated, it gives CASSRSGDSVPEQYF.

In this sample, this clonotype turned up many times. J is TRBJ1-1 and V is TRBV27; tentative D call: TRBD1 (5 bases). CDR3 length equals 12 residues. The germline gives CDR1 MNHEY, CDR2 SMNVEV (reference sequence). V lost 6 bases to trimming and J lost 6 bases, with 11 bases between them. DNA of the CDR3: TGTGCCAGCAGCGCCACAGGAGCTGAAGCTTTCTTT. This gives the protein CASSATGAEAFF.

This clonotype was seen at least ten times. The chain joins TRBV7-2 to TRBJ1-3, with D unresolved. This CDR3 has 16 amino acids. V lost 4 bases, J lost 0 bases, and 13 bases lay in between. Germline V gene sequence: CDR1 SGHTA, CDR2 FQGNSA. In DNA, the CDR3 is TGTGCCAGCAGCTCCGCCGGGCCGAGCTCTGGAAACACCATATATTTT. This sequence encodes CASSSAGPSSGNTIYF.

This clonotype has a single count. The chain combines TRBV9 with TRBJ2-7, with 8 bases aligning to TRBD1. Germline lookup yields CDR1 SGDLS and CDR2 YYNGEE. Losses at the gene ends were 2 bases for V and 2 bases for J; bases not matched to a gene: 3. The length of the CDR3 is 14 residues. The CDR3 sequence: CASSVAGGTYEQYF. The CDR3 DNA sequence: TGTGCCAGCAGCGTGGCAGGGGGCACCTACGAGCAGTACTTC.

This clonotype was seen many times. V is TRBV29-1 and J is TRBJ2-5; possible D gene TRBD1, 5 bases. Germline assignment: CDR1 SQVTM and CDR2 ANQGSEA. V shed 7 bases and J shed 2 bases, with 20 bases lying between them. The CDR3 covers 15 residues. The CDR3 DNA sequence: TGCAGCGCTGATATAGGATTCGACAGACAAGAGACCCAGTACTTC. Its protein is CSADIGFDRQETQYF.

The rearrangement uses TRBV7-6 and TRBJ2-5, with 7 bases matching TRBD2. The CDR3 runs 14 residues. The V segment lost 8 bases and the J segment 0 bases; nucleotides outside the gene matches: 6. Per the germline V gene, CDR1 is SGHVS and CDR2 is FNYEAQ. The CDR3 DNA is TGTGCCAGCGGGGCTAGCGGATACCAAGAGACCCAGTACTTC. It codes for CASGASGYQETQYF.

V and J are TRBV6-5 and TRBJ1-2, with D uncertain. With 0 bases removed from V and 8 bases from J, the gap between germline ends came to 13 bases. The CDR3 totals 14 residues. Germline V gives CDR1 MNHEY, CDR2 SVGAGI. In DNA, the CDR3 is TGTGCCAGCAGTTACTCGAGCCTCGTCGGGGGCTACACCTTC. Translation: CASSYSSLVGGYTF.

The chain is built from TRBV3-1 and TRBJ1-6, with 9 bases identical to TRBD1. Looked up from germline, CDR1 is LGHDT and CDR2 is YNNKEL (reference sequence). The CDR3 runs to 14 residues. Trimming removed 6 bases from V and 7 bases from J; junction bases left unmatched: 4. The CDR3 reads CASRLGQGNSPLHF. DNA for the CDR3: TGTGCCAGCAGATTGGGACAGGGCAATTCACCCCTCCACTTT. Combining the CDR3 with reference TRBV3-1 and TRBJ1-6 gives the whole variable domain DTAVSQTPKYLVTQMGNDKSIKCEQNLGHDTMYWYKQDSKKFLKIMFSYNNKELIINETVPNRFSPKSPDKAHLNLHINSLELGDSAVYFCASRLGQGNSPLHFGNGTRLTVT.

This clonotype came up once. A read error is possible here, since a much larger clone lies one base away. This chain connects TRBV10-3 to TRBJ2-5; possibly TRBD1 for D (6 bases). Germline CDR1 ENHRY, CDR2 SYGVKD. The CDR3 has 13 amino acids. In DNA, the CDR3 is TGTGCCGTCAGTGAAATAGGGGGTGAGACCCAGTACTTC. Translation gives CAVSEIGGETQYF.

This clonotype appeared a few times. The gene calls are TRBV5-1 and TRBJ2-6; TRBD2 might be the D (6 bases). CDR1 is SGHRS, CDR2 YFSETQ, per germline. Trimming took 4 bases from V and 9 from J, leaving 17 bases between them. This CDR3 comprises 15 residues. The CDR3 reads CASSPEISGYNVLTF. CDR3 sequence (DNA): TGCGCCAGCAGCCCCGAGATCAGCGGGTACAACGTCCTGACTTTC.

As concerns this clonotype: One end of the junction varies from germline; a read error may be responsible. V usage is TRBV10-1 and J usage is TRBJ2-1; possible D gene TRBD1, 6 bases. Germline CDR1 WNHNN, CDR2 SYGVQD (reference sequence). There are 11 residues in the CDR3. For the CDR3, the DNA is TGCGCCAGCAGTGCGGGACAAACCATGATCTTC. Translating it yields CASSAGQTMIF.

In its sample, this clonotype is medium-sized. The chain carries TRBV10-3 and TRBJ1-2, with D possibly matching TRBD1 (5 bases). Trimming took 4 bases from V and 0 from J, leaving 9 bases between them. The germline V gene has CDR1 ENHRY and CDR2 SYGVKD. The CDR3 totals 14 residues. The CDR3 spells CAISGGPANYGYTF. As DNA, the CDR3 is TGTGCCATCAGTGGGGGACCAGCTAACTATGGCTACACCTTC.

The chain is built from TRBV3-1 and TRBJ2-7; D gene unclear. The germline CDR1 and CDR2 sequences are LGHDT and YNNKEL (reference sequence). V shed 8 bases and J shed 5 bases, with 13 bases lying between them. The CDR3 runs to 12 residues. This CDR3 reads CASGQRAHEQYF. The CDR3 region has the DNA TGTGCCAGCGGGCAGAGAGCCCACGAGCAGTACTTC.

This clonotype was observed a handful of times. The chain is built from TRBV4-2 and TRBJ2-2; tentative D call: TRBD2 (7 bases). Trimming removed 3 bases from V and 3 bases from J, with 17 bases in between. The CDR3 contains 17 residues. The germline V gene encodes CDR1 LGHNA and CDR2 YNFKEQ. CDR3 coding DNA: TGTGCCAGCAGCCATGTGTTCGGGGGGCCTGACACCGGGGAGCTGTTTTTT. Its translation: CASSHVFGGPDTGELFF.

This clonotype came up a few times. The V gene is TRBV23-1, the J gene TRBJ2-1, with 8 nucleotides matching TRBD1. TRBV23-1 is known as an ORF, though its function is uncertain. The CDR3 is 16 residues long. The trim removed 3 bases at V and 5 bases at J, leaving 9 bases unmatched. The CDR3 sequence: CASSHQGQAPDNEQFF. The CDR3 region has the DNA TGCGCCAGCAGTCACCAGGGACAGGCCCCCGACAATGAGCAGTTCTTC.

This clonotype was recorded many times. The chain employs TRBV6-5 and TRBJ1-5, with 10 bases that match TRBD1. CDR3 size: 16 residues. The V and J ends lost 6 bases and 0 bases, in that order; junction bases with no gene match: 5. Germline CDR1 reads MNHEY; CDR2 reads SVGAGI. CDR3 coding DNA: TGTGCCAGCAGATCCCGGGACAGGGGTAGCAATCAGCCCCAGCATTTT. It translates to CASRSRDRGSNQPQHF.

The table lists this clonotype with many counts. The chain couples TRBV7-9 to TRBJ2-3; no reliable D call. Germline V gives CDR1 SEHNR, CDR2 FQNEAQ (reference sequence). V lost 5 bases and J 6 bases, leaving 6 bases between the germline ends. The CDR3 has 11 residues. The CDR3 here is CASSPTDTQYF. The CDR3 DNA is TGTGCCAGCAGCCCAACGGATACGCAGTATTTT.

This chain joins TRBV6-1 and TRBJ1-5; unclear D gene. Germline V gene lookup returns CDR1 MNHNS and CDR2 SASEGT. Trimming removed 2 bases at V and 9 bases at J, with 17 bases between. The CDR3 covers 15 residues. CDR3 bases: TGTGCCAGCAGTGAAATCTTAGGGCCAGGCCGGCCCCAGCATTTT. This gives the protein CASSEILGPGRPQHF.

The sample holds a few counts of this clonotype. The V gene is TRBV28, the J gene TRBJ2-5, with D hard to call. V was trimmed by 7 bases and J by 0 bases, leaving 12 bases between them. Germline V gives CDR1 MDHEN, CDR2 SYDVKM. The CDR3 runs 14 residues. DNA for the CDR3: TGTGCCAGCACCCTATTCTTGTACCAAGAGACCCAGTACTTC. It translates to CASTLFLYQETQYF.

This clonotype was seen a few times. This chain joins TRBV7-9 and TRBJ1-2; the D gene is possibly TRBD1 (6 bases). The V end lost 5 bases, the J end lost 4 bases, and 14 bases lay between the germline ends. Germline assignment: CDR1 SEHNR and CDR2 FQNEAQ (reference sequence). The length of the CDR3 is 14 residues. The CDR3 region is CASSGFDRLYGYTF. The CDR3 DNA follows: TGTGCCAGCAGCGGATTCGACAGGCTCTATGGCTACACCTTC.

The table lists this clonotype with many counts. This chain links TRBV4-2 with TRBJ1-2, with a possible D match to TRBD1 (6 bases). CDR3 length equals 15 residues. Looked up from germline, CDR1 is LGHNA and CDR2 is YNFKEQ. V lost 3 bases, J lost 7 bases, and 18 bases lay in between. The CDR3 nucleotides read TGTGCCAGCAGCCAGGGGGGCGGGACACCCATTGGCTACACCTTC. Protein: CASSQGGGTPIGYTF.

This clonotype has ten or more counts. The CDR3 here is CSGGTSGDGLNEQFF. As DNA, the CDR3 is TGCAGCGGTGGGACTAGCGGGGATGGACTCAATGAGCAGTTCTTC. The V gene is TRBV29-1, the J gene TRBJ2-1; 13 bases fit TRBD2. Unmatched junction bases numbered 9, after V lost 7 bases and J lost 6 bases. This CDR3 is 15 amino acids long. Germline-derived CDR1 and CDR2 are SQVTM and ANQGSEA.

This clonotype came up a few times. The chain employs TRBV7-2 and TRBJ1-5; no reliable D call. From germline, CDR1 is SGHTA and CDR2 FQGNSA. Trimming left V 0 bases short and J 0 bases short, with 21 bases between. This CDR3 contains 20 residues. This CDR3 reads CASSLALRRQAIYSNQPQHF. CDR3 nucleotide sequence: TGTGCCAGCAGCTTAGCTCTCCGGCGGCAGGCAATCTATAGCAATCAGCCCCAGCATTTT.

This clonotype was picked up a small number of times. V gene TRBV7-2 combines with J gene TRBJ1-5; D is perhaps TRBD1 (5 bases). The V gene lost 0 bases and the J gene lost 7 bases, with 10 bases spanning the gap. The CDR3 length is 14 residues. Germline V gene data show CDR1 as SGHTA and CDR2 as FQGNSA. The CDR3 protein is CASSLALKGQPQHF. The DNA for the CDR3 is TGTGCCAGCAGCTTAGCGCTAAAGGGGCAGCCCCAGCATTTT.

This clonotype was seen a few times. This chain connects TRBV3-1 to TRBJ1-4, with D hard to call. Germline V gene sequence: CDR1 LGHDT, CDR2 YNNKEL (reference sequence). Trimming stripped 4 bases from V and 4 bases from J, with 16 bases between. The CDR3 covers 16 residues. For the CDR3, the DNA is TGTGCCAGCAGCCTCAGGACCGGCACGTTTAATGAAAAACTGTTTTTT. Its protein is CASSLRTGTFNEKLFF.

This clonotype was detected a few times. This chain connects TRBV28 to TRBJ2-2; 9 bases are shared with TRBD1. This CDR3 has 17 residues. V was clipped by 6 bases and J by 4 bases; unmatched bases: 12. Looked up from germline, CDR1 is MDHEN and CDR2 is SYDVKM. CDR3 nucleotide sequence: TGTGCCAGCAGGAGGGATACAGGGGGCCTTCGCACCGGGGAGCTGTTTTTT. Amino acids: CASRRDTGGLRTGELFF. Looking up the rest from reference TRBV28 and TRBJ2-2 gives the full variable domain: DVKVTQSSRYLVKRTGEKVFLECVQDMDHENMFWYRQDPGLGLRLIYFSYDVKMKEKGDIPEGYSVSREKKERFSLILESASTNQTSMYLCASRRDTGGLRTGELFFGEGSRLTVL.

This clonotype rates as medium-sized. The chain carries TRBV28 and TRBJ1-6; maybe TRBD1 (6 bases). V lost 5 bases and J 0 bases, leaving 14 bases between the germline ends. Germline CDR1 MDHEN, CDR2 SYDVKM. The CDR3 covers 17 residues. The CDR3 nucleotides are TGTGCCAGCAGTCTTACAGGGCGAAACTCCTATAATTCACCCCTCCACTTT. It translates to CASSLTGRNSYNSPLHF.